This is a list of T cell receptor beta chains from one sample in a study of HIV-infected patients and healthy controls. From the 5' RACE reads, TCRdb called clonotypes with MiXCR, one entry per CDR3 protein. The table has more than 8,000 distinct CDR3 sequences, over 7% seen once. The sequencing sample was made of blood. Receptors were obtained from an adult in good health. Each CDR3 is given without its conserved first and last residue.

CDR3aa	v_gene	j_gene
ASTPGGAGSYEQY	TRBV6-2/TRBV6-3	TRBJ2-7
ASSFDQGGSSGANVLT	TRBV6-5	TRBJ2-6
ASSPTGWADTQY	TRBV13	TRBJ2-3
ASKSAKNEQF	TRBV9	TRBJ2-1
SAILTGRIDTQY	TRBV20-1	TRBJ2-3
ASSRALAGADTQY	TRBV2	TRBJ2-3
ASSVPPGTGYGYT	TRBV28	TRBJ1-2
ATSSPGDSQETQY	TRBV15	TRBJ2-5
ASLESDLYSNQPQH	TRBV19	TRBJ1-5
ASSYQDKQEAANEQF	TRBV6-2/TRBV6-3	TRBJ2-1
ASSLSGRAPYEQY	TRBV7-2	TRBJ2-7
ASSYFSPPQRNYGYT	TRBV5-1	TRBJ1-2
ASSQKRGNTEAF	TRBV14	TRBJ1-1
ASSAGTGLGGGTQY	TRBV6-6	TRBJ2-3
ASSQDEGGRGYT	TRBV4-2	TRBJ1-2
ASSQPSNYEQY	TRBV3-1	TRBJ2-7
ASRPSLSYRATNEKLF	TRBV28	TRBJ1-4
RASDRASYEQY	TRBV20-1	TRBJ2-7
AESGGPYNEQF	TRBV6-6	TRBJ2-1
ASSYSSHQGSNTEAF	TRBV6-5	TRBJ1-1
ASSISPGMVSNQPQH	TRBV19	TRBJ1-5
ASSMGSGSRHEQF	TRBV19	TRBJ2-1
ASSFPLDRPNEKLF	TRBV7-9	TRBJ1-4
ASSLDFRGPGTQY	TRBV11-2	TRBJ2-3
ASSLLRGPDTQY	TRBV6-5	TRBJ2-3